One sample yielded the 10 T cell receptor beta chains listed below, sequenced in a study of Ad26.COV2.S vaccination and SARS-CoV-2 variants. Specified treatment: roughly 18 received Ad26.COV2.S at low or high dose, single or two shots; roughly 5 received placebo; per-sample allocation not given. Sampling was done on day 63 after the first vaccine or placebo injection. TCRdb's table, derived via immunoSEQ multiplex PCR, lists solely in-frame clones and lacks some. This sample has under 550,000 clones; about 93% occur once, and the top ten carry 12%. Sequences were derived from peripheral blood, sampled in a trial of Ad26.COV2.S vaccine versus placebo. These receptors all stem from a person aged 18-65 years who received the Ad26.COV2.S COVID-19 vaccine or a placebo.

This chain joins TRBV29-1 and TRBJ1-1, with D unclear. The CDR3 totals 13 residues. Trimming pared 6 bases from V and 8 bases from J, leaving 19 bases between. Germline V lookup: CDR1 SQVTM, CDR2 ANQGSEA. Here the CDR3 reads CSVLTPQVSEAFF. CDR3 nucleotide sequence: TGCAGCGTCCTCACCCCCCAGGTTTCAGAAGCTTTCTTT.

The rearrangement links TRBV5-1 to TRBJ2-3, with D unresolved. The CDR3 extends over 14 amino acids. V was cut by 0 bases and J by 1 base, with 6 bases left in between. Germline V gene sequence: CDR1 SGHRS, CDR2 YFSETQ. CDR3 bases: TGCGCCAGCAGCTTGGCCTGGGGCACAGATACGCAGTATTTT. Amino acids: CASSLAWGTDTQYF.

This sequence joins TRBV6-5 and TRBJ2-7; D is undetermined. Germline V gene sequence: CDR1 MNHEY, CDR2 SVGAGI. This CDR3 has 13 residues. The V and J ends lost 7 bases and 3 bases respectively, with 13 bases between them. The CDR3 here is CASTGRSFYEQYF. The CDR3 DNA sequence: TGTGCCAGCACTGGTCGGTCCTTCTACGAGCAGTACTTC.

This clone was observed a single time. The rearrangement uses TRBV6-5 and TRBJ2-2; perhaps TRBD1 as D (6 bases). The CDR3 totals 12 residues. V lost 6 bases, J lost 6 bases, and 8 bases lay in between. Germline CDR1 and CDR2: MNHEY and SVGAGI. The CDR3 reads CASRKGAGELFF. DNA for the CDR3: TGTGCCAGCAGAAAGGGGGCCGGGGAGCTGTTTTTT.

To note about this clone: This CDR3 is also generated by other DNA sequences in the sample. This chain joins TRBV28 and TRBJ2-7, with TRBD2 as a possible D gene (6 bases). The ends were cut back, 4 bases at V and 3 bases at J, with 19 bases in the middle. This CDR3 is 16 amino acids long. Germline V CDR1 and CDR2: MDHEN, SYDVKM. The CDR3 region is CASSYQSGSRNYEQYF. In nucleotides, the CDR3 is TGTGCCAGCAGTTACCAGTCCGGGAGCCGGAACTACGAGCAGTACTTC.

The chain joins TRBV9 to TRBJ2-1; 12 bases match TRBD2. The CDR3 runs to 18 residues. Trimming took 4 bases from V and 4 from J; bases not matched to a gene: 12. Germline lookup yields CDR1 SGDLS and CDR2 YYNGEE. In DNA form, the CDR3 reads TGTGCCAGCAGCCCCCGAGAGGGACTAGCGGGCTTATACAATGAGCAGTTCTTC. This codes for CASSPREGLAGLYNEQFF.

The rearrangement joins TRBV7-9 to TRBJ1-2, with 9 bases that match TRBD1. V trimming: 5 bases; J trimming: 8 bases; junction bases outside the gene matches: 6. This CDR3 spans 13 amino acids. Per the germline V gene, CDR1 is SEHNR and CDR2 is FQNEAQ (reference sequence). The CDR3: CASSKDRGGGYTF. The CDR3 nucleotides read TGTGCCAGCAGCAAGGACAGGGGAGGGGGCTACACCTTC.

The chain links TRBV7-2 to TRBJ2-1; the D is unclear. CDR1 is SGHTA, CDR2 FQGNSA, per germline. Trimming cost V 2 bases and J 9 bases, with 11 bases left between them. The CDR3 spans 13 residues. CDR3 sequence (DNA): TGTGCCAGCAGCTTAACCCCCACAACTGAGCAGTTCTTC. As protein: CASSLTPTTEQFF.

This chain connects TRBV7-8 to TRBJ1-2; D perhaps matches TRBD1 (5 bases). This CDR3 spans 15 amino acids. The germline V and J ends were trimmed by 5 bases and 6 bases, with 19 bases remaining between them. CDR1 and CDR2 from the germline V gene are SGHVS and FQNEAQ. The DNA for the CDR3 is TGTGCCAGCAGCGGGGGGTGGGGAGCCGCCGATGGCTACACCTTC. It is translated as CASSGGWGAADGYTF.

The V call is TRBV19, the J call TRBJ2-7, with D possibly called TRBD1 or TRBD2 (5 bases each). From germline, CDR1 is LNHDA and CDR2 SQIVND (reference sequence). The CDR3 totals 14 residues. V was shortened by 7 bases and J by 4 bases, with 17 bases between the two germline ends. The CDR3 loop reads CASTTRDGSYEQYF. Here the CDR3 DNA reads TGTGCCAGTACAACCCGGGACGGTTCGTACGAGCAGTACTTC.